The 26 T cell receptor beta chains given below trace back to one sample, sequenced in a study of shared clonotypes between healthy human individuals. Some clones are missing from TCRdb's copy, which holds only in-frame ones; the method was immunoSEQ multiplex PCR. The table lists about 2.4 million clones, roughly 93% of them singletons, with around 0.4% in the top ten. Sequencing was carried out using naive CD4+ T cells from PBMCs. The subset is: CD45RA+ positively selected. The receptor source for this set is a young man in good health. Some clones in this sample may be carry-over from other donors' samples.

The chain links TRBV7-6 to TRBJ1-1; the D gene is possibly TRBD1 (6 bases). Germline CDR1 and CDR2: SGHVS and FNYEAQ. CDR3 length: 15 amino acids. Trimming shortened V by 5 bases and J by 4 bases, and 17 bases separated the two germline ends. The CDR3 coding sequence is TGTGCCAGCAGCGAATTACAGGGCCGGGGCACTGAAGCTTTCTTT. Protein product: CASSELQGRGTEAFF.

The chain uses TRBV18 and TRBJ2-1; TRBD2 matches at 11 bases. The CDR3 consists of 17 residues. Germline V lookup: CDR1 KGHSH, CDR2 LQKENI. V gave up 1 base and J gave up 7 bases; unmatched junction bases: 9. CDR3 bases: TGTGCCAGCTCACCACGGCTAGCGGGAGGCGGCGGTAATGAGCAGTTCTTC. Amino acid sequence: CASSPRLAGGGGNEQFF.

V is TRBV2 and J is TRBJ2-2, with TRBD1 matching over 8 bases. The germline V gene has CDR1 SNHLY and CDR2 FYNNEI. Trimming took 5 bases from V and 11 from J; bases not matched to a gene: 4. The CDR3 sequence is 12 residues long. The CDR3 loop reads CASSTDRGELFF. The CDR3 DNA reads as TGTGCCAGCAGTACCGACAGGGGAGAGCTGTTTTTT.

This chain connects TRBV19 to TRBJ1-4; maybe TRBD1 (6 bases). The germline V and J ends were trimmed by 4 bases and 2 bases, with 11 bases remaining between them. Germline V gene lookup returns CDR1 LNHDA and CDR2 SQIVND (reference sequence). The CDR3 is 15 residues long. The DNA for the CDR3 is TGTGCCAGTAGTACCTCAGGGGCGACTAATGAAAAACTGTTTTTT. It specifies CASSTSGATNEKLFF.

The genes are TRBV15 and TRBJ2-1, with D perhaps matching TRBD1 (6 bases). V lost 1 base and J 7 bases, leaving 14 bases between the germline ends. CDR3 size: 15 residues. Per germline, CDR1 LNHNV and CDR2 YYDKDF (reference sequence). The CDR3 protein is CATSRVGDRGNEQFF. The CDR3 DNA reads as TGTGCCACCAGCAGAGTCGGGGATAGGGGGAATGAGCAGTTCTTC.

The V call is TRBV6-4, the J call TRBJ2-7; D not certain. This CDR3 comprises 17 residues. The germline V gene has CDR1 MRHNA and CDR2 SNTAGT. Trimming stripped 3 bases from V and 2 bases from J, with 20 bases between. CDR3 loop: CASSEQRADISPYEQYF. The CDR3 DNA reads TGTGCCAGCAGTGAGCAACGGGCCGATATATCCCCCTACGAGCAGTACTTC.

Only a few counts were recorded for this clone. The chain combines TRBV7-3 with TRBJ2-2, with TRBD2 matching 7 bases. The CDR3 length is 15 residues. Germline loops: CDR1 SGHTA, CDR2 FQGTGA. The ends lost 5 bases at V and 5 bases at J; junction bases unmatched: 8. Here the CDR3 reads CASSTQTGGTGELFF. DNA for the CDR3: TGTGCCAGCAGCACACAAACGGGAGGAACCGGGGAGCTGTTTTTT.

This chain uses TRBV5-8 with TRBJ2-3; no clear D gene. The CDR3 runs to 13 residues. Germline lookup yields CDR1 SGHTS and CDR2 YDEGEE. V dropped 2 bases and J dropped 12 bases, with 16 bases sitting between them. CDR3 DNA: TGTGCCAGCAGCTTTTCGGTATTAGTTAATCAGTATTTT. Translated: CASSFSVLVNQYF.

In DNA, the CDR3 is TGTGCCAGCAGCTTAGAACCGGGGATGGGGCATGGCTACACCTTC. Translated, it gives CASSLEPGMGHGYTF. The chain employs TRBV11-2 and TRBJ1-2; a possible D gene is TRBD1 (5 bases). Per germline, CDR1 SGHAT and CDR2 FQNNGV. The CDR3 totals 15 residues. V was trimmed by 0 bases and J by 6 bases, leaving 14 bases between them.

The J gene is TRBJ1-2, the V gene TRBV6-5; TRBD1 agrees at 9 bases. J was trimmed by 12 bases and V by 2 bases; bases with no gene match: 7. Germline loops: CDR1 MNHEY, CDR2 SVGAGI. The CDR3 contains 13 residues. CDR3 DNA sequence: TGTGCCAGCAGTTACCAGGGACAGGGAGATGACACCTTC. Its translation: CASSYQGQGDDTF.

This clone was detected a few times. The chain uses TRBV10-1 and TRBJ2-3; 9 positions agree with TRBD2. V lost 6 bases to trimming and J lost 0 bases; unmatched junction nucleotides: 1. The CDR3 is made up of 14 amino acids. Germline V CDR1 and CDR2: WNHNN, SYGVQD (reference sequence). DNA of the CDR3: TGCGCCAGCAGGCTAGCGGGAAGCACAGATACGCAGTATTTT. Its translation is CASRLAGSTDTQYF.

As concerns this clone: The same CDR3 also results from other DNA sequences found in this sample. The CDR3 DNA sequence: TGTGCCTGGAGTGTAGGCGGAGGGCGCACAGATACGCAGTATTTT. Amino acids: CAWSVGGGRTDTQYF. This chain joins TRBV30 and TRBJ2-3; perhaps TRBD2 as D (6 bases). The CDR3 contains 15 residues. Trimming shortened V by 0 bases and J by 1 base, and 11 bases separated the two germline ends. CDR1 and CDR2 (germline): GTSNPN, SVGIG (reference sequence).

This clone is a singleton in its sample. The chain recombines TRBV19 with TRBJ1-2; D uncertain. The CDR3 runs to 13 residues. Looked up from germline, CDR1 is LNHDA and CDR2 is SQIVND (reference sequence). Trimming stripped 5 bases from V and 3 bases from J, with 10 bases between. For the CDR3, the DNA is TGTGCCAGTAGTTTTAGGGCAGACTATGGCTACACCTTC. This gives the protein CASSFRADYGYTF.

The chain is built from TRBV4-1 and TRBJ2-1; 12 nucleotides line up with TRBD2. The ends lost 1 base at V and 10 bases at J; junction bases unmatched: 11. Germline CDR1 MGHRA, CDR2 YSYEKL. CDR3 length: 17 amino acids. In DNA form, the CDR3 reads TGCGCCAGCAGCCAAGGAGGGGCGCTAGCGGGAGGGGACGAGCAGTTCTTC. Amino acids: CASSQGGALAGGDEQFF.

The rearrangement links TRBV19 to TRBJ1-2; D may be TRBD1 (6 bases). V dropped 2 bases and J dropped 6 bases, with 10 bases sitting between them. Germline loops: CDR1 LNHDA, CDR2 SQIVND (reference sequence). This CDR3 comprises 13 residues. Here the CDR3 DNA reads TGTGCCAGTAGTATACGGGCAGGGGATGGCTACACCTTC. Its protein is CASSIRAGDGYTF.

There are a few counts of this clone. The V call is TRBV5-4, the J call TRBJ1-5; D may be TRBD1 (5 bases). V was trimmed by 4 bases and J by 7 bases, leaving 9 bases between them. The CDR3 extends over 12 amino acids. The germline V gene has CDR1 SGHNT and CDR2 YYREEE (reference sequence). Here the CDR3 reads CASSIGEQPQHF. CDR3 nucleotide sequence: TGTGCCAGCAGCATAGGGGAGCAGCCCCAGCATTTT.

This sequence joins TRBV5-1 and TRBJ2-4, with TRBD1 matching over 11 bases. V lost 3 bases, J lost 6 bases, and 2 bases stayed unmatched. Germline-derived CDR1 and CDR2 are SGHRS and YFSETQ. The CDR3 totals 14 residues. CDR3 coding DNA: TGCGCCAGCAGCTGGACAGGGGGCCCAAACATTCAGTACTTC. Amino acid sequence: CASSWTGGPNIQYF.

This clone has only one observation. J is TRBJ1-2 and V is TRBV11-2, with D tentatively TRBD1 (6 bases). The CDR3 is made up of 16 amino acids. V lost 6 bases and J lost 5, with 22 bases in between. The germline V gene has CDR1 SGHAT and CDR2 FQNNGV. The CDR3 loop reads CASSDIGSRGRYGYTF. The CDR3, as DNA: TGTGCCAGCAGTGATATCGGCAGCAGGGGACGTTATGGCTACACCTTC.

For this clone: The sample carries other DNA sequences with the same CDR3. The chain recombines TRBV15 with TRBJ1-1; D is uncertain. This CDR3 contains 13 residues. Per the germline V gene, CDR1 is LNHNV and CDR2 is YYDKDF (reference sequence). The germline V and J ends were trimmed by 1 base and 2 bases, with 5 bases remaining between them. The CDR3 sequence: CATSRVLNTEAFF. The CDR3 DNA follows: TGTGCCACCAGCAGAGTACTTAACACTGAAGCTTTCTTT.

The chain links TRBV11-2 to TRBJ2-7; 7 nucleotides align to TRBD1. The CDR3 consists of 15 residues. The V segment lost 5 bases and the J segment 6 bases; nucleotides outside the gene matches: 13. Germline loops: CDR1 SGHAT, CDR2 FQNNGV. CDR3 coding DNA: TGTGCCAGCAGCCGACAGGGAACTTCGAGCAGCGAGCAGTACTTC. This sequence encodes CASSRQGTSSSEQYF.

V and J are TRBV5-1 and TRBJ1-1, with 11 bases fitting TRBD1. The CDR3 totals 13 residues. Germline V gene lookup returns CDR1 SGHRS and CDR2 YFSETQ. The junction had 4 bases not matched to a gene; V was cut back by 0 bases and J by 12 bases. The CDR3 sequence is CASSLEGQGETFF. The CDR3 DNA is TGCGCCAGCAGCTTGGAGGGACAGGGGGAAACTTTCTTT. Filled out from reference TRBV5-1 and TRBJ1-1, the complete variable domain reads KAGVTQTPRYLIKTRGQQVTLSCSPISGHRSVSWYQQTPGQGLQFLFEYFSETQRNKGNFPGRFSGRQFSNSRSEMNVSTLELGDSALYLCASSLEGQGETFFGQGTRLTVV.

The CDR3 DNA reads as TGTGCCAGCAGTTCCACAGGGAGCTGGACAGATACGCAGTATTTT. It yields the protein CASSSTGSWTDTQYF. The chain combines TRBV28 with TRBJ2-3; D perhaps matches TRBD1 (6 bases). Germline-derived CDR1 and CDR2 are MDHEN and SYDVKM. The CDR3 has 15 residues. Trimming left V 4 bases short and J 3 bases short, with 14 bases between.

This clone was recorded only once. The CDR3 is CASSPSGNEQFF. The CDR3 bases are TGTGCCAGCAGTCCGAGCGGGAATGAGCAGTTCTTC. The J gene is TRBJ2-1, the V gene TRBV28; D might be TRBD2 (6 bases). There are 12 residues in the CDR3. V lost 5 bases, J lost 7 bases, and 9 bases lay in between. Germline V gives CDR1 MDHEN, CDR2 SYDVKM. The whole variable domain, filled in from reference TRBV28 and TRBJ2-1, reads DVKVTQSSRYLVKRTGEKVFLECVQDMDHENMFWYRQDPGLGLRLIYFSYDVKMKEKGDIPEGYSVSREKKERFSLILESASTNQTSMYLCASSPSGNEQFFGPGTRLTVL.

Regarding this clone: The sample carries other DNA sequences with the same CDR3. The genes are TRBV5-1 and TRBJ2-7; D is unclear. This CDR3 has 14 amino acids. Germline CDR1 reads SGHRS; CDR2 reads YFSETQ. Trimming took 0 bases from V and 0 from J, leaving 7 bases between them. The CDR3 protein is CASSLATSSYEQYF. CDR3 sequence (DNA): TGCGCCAGCAGCTTGGCCACCAGCTCCTACGAGCAGTACTTC.

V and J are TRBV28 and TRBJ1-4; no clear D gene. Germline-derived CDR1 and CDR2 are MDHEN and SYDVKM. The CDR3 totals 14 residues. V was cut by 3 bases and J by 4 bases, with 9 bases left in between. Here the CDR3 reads CASSLEQLNEKLFF. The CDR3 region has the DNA TGTGCCAGCAGTTTGGAACAGCTTAATGAAAAACTGTTTTTT.

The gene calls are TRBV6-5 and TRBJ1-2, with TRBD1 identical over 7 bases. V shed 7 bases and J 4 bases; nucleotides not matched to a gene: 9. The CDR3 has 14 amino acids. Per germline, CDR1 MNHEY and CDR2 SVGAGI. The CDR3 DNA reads TGTGCCAGCACCCGGCAGGGGGTTGGCTATGGCTACACCTTC. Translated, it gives CASTRQGVGYGYTF.